This T cell receptor (beta chain) was sequenced in a study of cytomegalovirus exposure and HLA in healthy donors. 60 Vbeta and 13 Jbeta primers were used in PCR. Assay: immunoSEQ multiplex PCR; the TCRdb copy retains only in-frame clones and omits some. Of around 200,000 clones listed, about three quarters are singletons. V trimming: 9 bases; J trimming: 6 bases; junction bases outside the gene matches: 10. CDR1 SNHLY and CDR2 FYNNEI come from the germline V gene. This CDR3 is 13 amino acids long. With respect to this clone: Antigen unknown.

Study-wide results and limits: Serostatus for CMV was the only available immune exposure information. With further analysis later on, most CMV-associated TCR beta chains appeared HLA-restricted. A classifier reportedly called cytomegalovirus status with high sensitivity and specificity.

This TCR was recovered from a man younger than 35 in good health and CMV-seronegative. This chain links TRBV2 with TRBJ2-7, with 8 positions matching TRBD1. The sequenced sample was PBMCs. The CDR3 DNA is TGTGCCAGTTTGACAGGGGCCTCCCGCGAGCAGTACTTC. Encoded protein: CASLTGASREQYF.